This T cell receptor (beta chain) stems from a study of T cell repertoires in ileal Crohn's disease. Regarding the study as a whole: Endoscopic recurrence occurred in every patient whose clonality exceeded 26.8%.

Some clones are missing from TCRdb's copy, which holds only in-frame ones; the method was immunoSEQ multiplex PCR. The table includes approximately 13,000 clones, around three quarters detected once. Turning to this clone: No antigen is known for it.

Germline lookup yields CDR1 SGDLS and CDR2 YYNGEE. The CDR3 spans 14 residues. V shed 4 bases and J shed 7 bases, with 14 bases lying between them. The chain has TRBV9 and TRBJ2-2; TRBD2 is a possible D gene (5 bases). Source material: ileal tissue. The TCR originated in an adult with Crohn's disease. The CDR3 coding sequence is TGTGCCAGCAGCAGAACAGACCGGGGCGGGGAGCTGTTTTTT. Amino acid sequence: CASSRTDRGGELFF. Variable domain in full (rest from reference TRBV9 and TRBJ2-2): DSGVTQTPKHLITATGQRVTLRCSPRSGDLSVYWYQQSLDQGLQFLIQYYNGEERAKGNILERFSAQQFPDLHSELNLSSLELGDSALYFCASSRTDRGGELFFGEGSRLTVL.